This T cell receptor beta chain is from a study of OX40 agonist ivuxolimab in advanced cancers. General study findings and limits: CD8+ T cells were the subset that, on average, had more expanded clones than CD4+.

CDR3 length: 16 amino acids. Germline CDR1 and CDR2: SGHRS and YFSETQ. V was pared by 4 bases and J by 3 bases, with 12 bases of the junction left unmatched. Sequencing used immunoSEQ multiplex PCR; TCRdb keeps in-frame clones, though not all of them. This sample has 50,000 to 70,000 clones; 80% to 90% occur once, and the top ten carry roughly an eighth. Of note for this clone: Its antigen is not identified.

People who had autoimmune disease history or systemic immunosuppression were excluded. Blood specimens came from baseline, cycle 4 day 1, and cycle 7 day 1. The starting material was CD4+ or CD8+ T cells sorted from blood, obtained in a trial of the OX40 agonist ivuxolimab. The chain has TRBV5-1 and TRBJ1-1; 7 bases agree with TRBD1. The clonotype originates from an adult with an advanced solid tumor such as melanoma, head and neck, liver or kidney cancer. As DNA, the CDR3 is TGCGCCAGCAGCCTAGGACAGGCCCTTTTGGACACTGAAGCTTTCTTT. Its translation: CASSLGQALLDTEAFF.